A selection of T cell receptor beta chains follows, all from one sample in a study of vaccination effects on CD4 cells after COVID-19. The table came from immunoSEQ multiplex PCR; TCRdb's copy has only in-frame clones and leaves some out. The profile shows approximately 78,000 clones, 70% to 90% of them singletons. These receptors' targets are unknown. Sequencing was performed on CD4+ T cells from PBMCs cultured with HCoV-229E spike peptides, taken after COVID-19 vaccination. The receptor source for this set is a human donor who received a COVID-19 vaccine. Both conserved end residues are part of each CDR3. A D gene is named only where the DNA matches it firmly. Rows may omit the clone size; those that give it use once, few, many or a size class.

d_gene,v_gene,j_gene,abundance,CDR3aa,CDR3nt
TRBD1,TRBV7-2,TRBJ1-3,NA,CASSIGQGYTIYF,TGTGCCAGCAGCATCGGACAGGGATACACCATATATTTT
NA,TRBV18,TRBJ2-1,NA,CASSPGSRGDNEQFF,TGTGCCAGCTCACCCGGATCAAGGGGGGACAATGAGCAGTTCTTC
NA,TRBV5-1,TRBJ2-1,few,CASSLIQNNEQFF,TGCGCCAGCAGCTTGATACAGAACAATGAGCAGTTCTTC
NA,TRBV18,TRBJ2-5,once,CASSLGLGETQYF,TGTGCCAGCTCATTGGGACTGGGGGAGACCCAGTACTTC
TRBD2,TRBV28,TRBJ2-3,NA,CASSRSTSGELNTQYF,TGTGCCAGCAGTCGCTCGACTAGCGGGGAGCTTAATACGCAGTATTTT
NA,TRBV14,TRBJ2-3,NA,CASSQGFLGDTQYF,TGTGCCAGCAGCCAAGGGTTTTTAGGAGATACGCAGTATTTT
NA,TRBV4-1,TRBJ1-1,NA,CASSQDRPADLNTEAFF,TGCGCCAGCAGCCAAGATAGGCCGGCAGACTTGAACACTGAAGCTTTCTTT
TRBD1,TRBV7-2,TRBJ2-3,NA,CASSLDSRDRGTDTQYF,TGTGCCAGCAGCTTAGATTCCCGGGACAGGGGCACAGATACGCAGTATTTT
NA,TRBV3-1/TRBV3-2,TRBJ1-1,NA,CASSAHSGGNTEAFF,TGTGCCAGCAGCGCGCACTCCGGGGGTAACACTGAAGCTTTCTTT
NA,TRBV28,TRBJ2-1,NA,CASTAPGRGYNEQFF,TGTGCCAGCACCGCCCCGGGGCGCGGGTACAATGAGCAGTTCTTC
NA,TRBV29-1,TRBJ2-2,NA,CSVQDTGELFF,TGCAGCGTTCAAGACACCGGGGAGCTGTTTTTT
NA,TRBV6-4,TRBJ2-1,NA,CASSTEDGGEQFF,TGTGCCAGCAGTACAGAGGACGGGGGTGAGCAGTTCTTC
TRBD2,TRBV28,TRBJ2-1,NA,CASSLSSSSGMVDEQFF,TGTGCCAGCAGTTTAAGTTCATCTAGCGGGATGGTGGATGAGCAGTTCTTC
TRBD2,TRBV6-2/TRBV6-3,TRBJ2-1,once,CASSYEGYGRGEQFF,TGTGCCAGCAGTTACGAAGGCTACGGGAGGGGTGAGCAGTTCTTC
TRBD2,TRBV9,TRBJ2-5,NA,CASSKHWGLQETQYF,TGTGCCAGCAGCAAGCACTGGGGACTACAAGAGACCCAGTACTTC
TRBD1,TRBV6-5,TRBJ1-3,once,CASKRQGDSGNTIYF,TGTGCCAGCAAGAGGCAGGGGGATTCTGGAAACACCATATATTTT
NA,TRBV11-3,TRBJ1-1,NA,CASSRGGHTEAFF,TGTGCCAGCAGCCGGGGAGGTCACACTGAAGCTTTCTTT
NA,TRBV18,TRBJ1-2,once,CASSLPPPGSSYSYTF,TGTGCCAGCTCACTCCCCCCCCCGGGCAGCTCGTATAGCTACACCTTC
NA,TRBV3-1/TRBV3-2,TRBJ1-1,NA,CASSQGRGRGVENTEAFF,TGTGCCAGCAGCCAAGGGCGGGGCAGGGGAGTAGAGAACACTGAAGCTTTCTTT
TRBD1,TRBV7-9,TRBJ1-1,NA,CASSSRGGSSGQGATEAFF,TGTGCCAGCAGCTCTAGGGGGGGAAGCTCGGGACAGGGGGCGACTGAAGCTTTCTTT
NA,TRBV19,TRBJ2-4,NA,CASKKGSALGHIQYF,TGTGCCTCCAAAAAGGGCAGTGCCTTAGGACACATTCAGTACTTC
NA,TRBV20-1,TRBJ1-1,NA,CSASSGGGGSTEAFF,TGCAGTGCTAGTTCGGGTGGGGGAGGGAGCACTGAAGCTTTCTTT
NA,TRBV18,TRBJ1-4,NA,CASSRAREGEEKLFF,TGTGCCAGCTCCCGGGCCAGGGAAGGGGAAGAAAAACTGTTTTTT
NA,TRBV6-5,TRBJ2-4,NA,CASFPGGAKNIQYF,TGTGCCAGCTTTCCGGGCGGGGCCAAAAACATTCAGTACTTC
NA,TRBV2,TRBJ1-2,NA,CASTEREYYGYTF,TGTGCCAGCACCGAGAGGGAGTACTATGGCTACACCTTC
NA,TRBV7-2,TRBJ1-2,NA,CASSLERGQYGYTF,TGTGCCAGCAGCTTAGAGCGAGGGCAGTATGGCTACACCTTC
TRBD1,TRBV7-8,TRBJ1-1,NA,CASSQRTGGWFTEAFF,TGTGCCAGCAGCCAGAGGACAGGGGGCTGGTTCACTGAAGCTTTCTTT
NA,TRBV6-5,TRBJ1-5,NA,CASRATGGGNQPQHF,TGTGCCAGCAGAGCCACGGGGGGCGGAAATCAGCCCCAGCATTTT